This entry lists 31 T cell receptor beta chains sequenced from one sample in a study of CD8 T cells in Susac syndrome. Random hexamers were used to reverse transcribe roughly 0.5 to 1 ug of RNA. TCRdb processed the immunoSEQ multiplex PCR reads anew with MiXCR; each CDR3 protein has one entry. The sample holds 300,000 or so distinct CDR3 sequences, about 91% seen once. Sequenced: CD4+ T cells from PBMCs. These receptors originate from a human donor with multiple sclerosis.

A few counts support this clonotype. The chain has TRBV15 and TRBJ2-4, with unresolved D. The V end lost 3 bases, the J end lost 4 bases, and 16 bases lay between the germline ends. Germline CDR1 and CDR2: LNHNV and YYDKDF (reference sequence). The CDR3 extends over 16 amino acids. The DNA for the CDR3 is TGTGCCACCAGCAGTGCCGAGGTGGACCAGAAAAACATTCAGTACTTC. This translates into CATSSAEVDQKNIQYF. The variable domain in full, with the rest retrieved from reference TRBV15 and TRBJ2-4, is DAMVIQNPRYQVTQFGKPVTLSCSQTLNHNVMYWYQQKSSQAPKLLFHYYDKDFNNEADTPDNFQSRRPNTSFCFLDIRSPGLGDTAMYLCATSSAEVDQKNIQYFGAGTRLSVL.

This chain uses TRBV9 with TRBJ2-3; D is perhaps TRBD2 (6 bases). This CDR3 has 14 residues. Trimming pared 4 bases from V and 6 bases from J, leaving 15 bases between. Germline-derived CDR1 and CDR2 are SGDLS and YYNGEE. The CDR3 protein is CASSSGGESDTQYF. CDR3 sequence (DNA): TGTGCCAGCAGCTCCGGAGGGGAGTCTGATACGCAGTATTTT.

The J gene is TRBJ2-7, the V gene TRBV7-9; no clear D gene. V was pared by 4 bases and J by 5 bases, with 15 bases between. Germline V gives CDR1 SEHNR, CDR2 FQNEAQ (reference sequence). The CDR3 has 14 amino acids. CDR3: CASSSDGRRNEQYF. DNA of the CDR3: TGTGCCAGCAGCTCAGACGGGCGTCGGAACGAGCAGTACTTC.

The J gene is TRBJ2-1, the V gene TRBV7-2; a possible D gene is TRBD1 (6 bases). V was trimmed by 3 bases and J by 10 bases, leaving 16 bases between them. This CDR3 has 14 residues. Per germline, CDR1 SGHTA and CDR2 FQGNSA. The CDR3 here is CASSFIQTGTEQFF. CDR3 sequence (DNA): TGTGCCAGCAGCTTCATCCAAACCGGGACAGAGCAGTTCTTC.

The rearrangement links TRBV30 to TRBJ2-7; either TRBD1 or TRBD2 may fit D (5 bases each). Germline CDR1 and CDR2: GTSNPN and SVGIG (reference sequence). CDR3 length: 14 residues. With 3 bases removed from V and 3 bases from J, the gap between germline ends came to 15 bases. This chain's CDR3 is CAWSAGTVVYEQYF. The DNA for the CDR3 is TGTGCCTGGAGCGCCGGGACGGTAGTCTACGAGCAGTACTTC.

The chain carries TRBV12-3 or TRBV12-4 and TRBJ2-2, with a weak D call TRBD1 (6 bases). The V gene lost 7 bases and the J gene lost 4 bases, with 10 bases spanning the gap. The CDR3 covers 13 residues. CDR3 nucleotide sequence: TGTGCCAGCAATCCGACAGGCACCGGGGAGCTGTTTTTT. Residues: CASNPTGTGELFF.

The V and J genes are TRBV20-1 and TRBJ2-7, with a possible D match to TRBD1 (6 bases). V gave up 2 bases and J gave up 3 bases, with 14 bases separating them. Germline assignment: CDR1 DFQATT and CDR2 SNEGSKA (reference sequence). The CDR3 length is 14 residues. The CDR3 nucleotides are TGCAGTGCTAGACGGACAGCCCAGATCTACGAGCAGTACTTC. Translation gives CSARRTAQIYEQYF.

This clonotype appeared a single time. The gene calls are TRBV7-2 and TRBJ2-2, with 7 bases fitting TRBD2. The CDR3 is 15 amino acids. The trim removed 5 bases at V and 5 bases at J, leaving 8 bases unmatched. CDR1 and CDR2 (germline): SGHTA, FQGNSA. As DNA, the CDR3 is TGTGCCAGCAGCCCCAACGGCGGGGGAACCGGGGAGCTGTTTTTT. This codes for CASSPNGGGTGELFF.

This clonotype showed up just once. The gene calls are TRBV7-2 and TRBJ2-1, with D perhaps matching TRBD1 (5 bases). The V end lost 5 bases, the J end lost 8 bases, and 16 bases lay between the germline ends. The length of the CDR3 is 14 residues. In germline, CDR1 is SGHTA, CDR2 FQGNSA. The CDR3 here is CASSTLWGEDEQFF. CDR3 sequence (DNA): TGTGCCAGCAGCACCCTTTGGGGCGAGGATGAGCAGTTCTTC.

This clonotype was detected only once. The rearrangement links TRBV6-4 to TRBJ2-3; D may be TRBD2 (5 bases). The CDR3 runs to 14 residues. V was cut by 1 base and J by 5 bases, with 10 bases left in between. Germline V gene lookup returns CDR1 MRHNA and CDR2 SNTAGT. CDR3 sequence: CASSDYAGRDTQYF. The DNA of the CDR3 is TGTGCCAGCAGTGACTATGCGGGTAGAGATACGCAGTATTTT.

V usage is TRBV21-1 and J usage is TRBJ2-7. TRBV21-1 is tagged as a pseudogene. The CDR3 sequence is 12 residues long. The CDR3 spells CASSYGTYEQYF. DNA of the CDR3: TGTGCCAGCAGCTATGGGACCTACGAGCAGTACTTC.

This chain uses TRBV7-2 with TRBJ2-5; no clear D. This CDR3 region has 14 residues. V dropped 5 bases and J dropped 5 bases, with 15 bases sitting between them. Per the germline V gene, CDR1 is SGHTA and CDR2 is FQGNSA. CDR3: CASSERVYGETQYF. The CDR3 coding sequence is TGTGCCAGCAGCGAAAGGGTATATGGGGAGACCCAGTACTTC.

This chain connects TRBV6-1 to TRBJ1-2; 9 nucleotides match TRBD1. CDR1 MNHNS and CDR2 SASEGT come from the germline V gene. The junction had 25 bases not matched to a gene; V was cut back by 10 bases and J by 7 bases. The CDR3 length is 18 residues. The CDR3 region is CATTYWGTGNPRGSGYTF. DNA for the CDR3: TGTGCCACTACGTATTGGGGGACAGGGAACCCTCGGGGATCTGGCTACACCTTC.

The DNA of the CDR3 is TGCAGTGCTAGAGAGGGGGCCGATGGCTACACCTTC. This codes for CSAREGADGYTF. The genes are TRBV20-1 and TRBJ1-2; D might be TRBD1 (6 bases). Germline lookup yields CDR1 DFQATT and CDR2 SNEGSKA (reference sequence). The CDR3 runs 12 residues. V was clipped by 0 bases and J by 6 bases, with 8 bases between them.

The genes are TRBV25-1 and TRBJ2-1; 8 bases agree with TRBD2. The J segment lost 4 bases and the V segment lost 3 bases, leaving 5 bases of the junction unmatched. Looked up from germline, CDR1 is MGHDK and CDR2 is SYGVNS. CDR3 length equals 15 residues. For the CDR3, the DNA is TGTGCCAGCAGTGACTCGGCGGGGGGATACAATGAGCAGTTCTTC. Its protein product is CASSDSAGGYNEQFF. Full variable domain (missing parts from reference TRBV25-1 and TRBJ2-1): EADIYQTPRYLVIGTGKKITLECSQTMGHDKMYWYQQDPGMELHLIHYSYGVNSTEKGDLSSESTVSRIRTEHFPLTLESARPSHTSQYLCASSDSAGGYNEQFFGPGTRLTVL.

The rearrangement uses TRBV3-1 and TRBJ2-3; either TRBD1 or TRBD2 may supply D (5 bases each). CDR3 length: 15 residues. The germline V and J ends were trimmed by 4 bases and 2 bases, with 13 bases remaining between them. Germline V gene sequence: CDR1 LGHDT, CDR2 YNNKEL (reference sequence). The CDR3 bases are TGTGCCAGCAGCCGCATCGGGACGGACACAGATACGCAGTATTTT. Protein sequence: CASSRIGTDTDTQYF.

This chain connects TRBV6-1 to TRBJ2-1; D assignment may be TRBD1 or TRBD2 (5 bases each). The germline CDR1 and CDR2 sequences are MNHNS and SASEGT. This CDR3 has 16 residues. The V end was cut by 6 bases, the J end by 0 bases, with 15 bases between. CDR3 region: CASRALRGRSYNEQFF. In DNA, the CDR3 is TGTGCCAGCAGAGCACTCCGGGGCCGCTCCTACAATGAGCAGTTCTTC.

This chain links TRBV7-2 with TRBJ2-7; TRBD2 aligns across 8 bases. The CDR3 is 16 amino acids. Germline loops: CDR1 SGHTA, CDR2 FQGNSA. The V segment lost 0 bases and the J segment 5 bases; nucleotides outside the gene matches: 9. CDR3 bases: TGTGCCAGCAGCTTAGCGTCTGGGACTAGGTTCCACGAGCAGTACTTC. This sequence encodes CASSLASGTRFHEQYF.

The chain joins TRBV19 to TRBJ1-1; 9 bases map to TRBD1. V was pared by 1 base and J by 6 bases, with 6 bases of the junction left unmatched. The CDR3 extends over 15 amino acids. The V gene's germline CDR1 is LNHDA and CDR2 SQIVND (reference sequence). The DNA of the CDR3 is TGTGCCAGTAGTATAGCCCGAAGGACAGGGGCTGAAGCTTTCTTT. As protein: CASSIARRTGAEAFF.

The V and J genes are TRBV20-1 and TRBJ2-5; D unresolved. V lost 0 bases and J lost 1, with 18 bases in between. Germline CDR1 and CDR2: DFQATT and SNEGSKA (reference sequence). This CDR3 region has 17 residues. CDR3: CSARDGPPSTGQETQYF. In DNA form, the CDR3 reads TGCAGTGCTAGAGACGGGCCCCCCTCAACGGGCCAAGAGACCCAGTACTTC.

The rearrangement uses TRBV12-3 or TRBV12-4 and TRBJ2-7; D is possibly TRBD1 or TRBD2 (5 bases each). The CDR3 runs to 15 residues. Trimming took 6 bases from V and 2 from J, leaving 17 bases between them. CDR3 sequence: CASRARARGTYEQYF. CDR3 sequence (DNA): TGTGCCAGCAGAGCCAGGGCCCGGGGTACCTACGAGCAGTACTTC.

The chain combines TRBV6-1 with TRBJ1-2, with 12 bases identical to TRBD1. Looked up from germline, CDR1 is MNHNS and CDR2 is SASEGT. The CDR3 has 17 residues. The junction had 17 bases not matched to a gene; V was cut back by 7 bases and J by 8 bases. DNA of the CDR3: TGTGCCAGCATCCAAGGCGGGACAGGGGGCAAGAACGAGGGCTACACCTTC. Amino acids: CASIQGGTGGKNEGYTF.

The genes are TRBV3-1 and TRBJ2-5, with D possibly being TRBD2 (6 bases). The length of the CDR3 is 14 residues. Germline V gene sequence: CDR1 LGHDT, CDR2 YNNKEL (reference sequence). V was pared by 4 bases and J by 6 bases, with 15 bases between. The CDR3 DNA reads TGTGCCAGCAGCCGCGGAGGGGAGGCTAAGACCCAGTACTTC. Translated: CASSRGGEAKTQYF.

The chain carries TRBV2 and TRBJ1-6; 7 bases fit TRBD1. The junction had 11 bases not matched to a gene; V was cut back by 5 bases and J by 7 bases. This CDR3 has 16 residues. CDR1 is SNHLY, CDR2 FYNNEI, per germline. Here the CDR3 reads CASSLLPDRSNSPLHF. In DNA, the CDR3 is TGTGCCAGCAGTTTGCTCCCGGACAGGTCAAATTCACCCCTCCACTTT.

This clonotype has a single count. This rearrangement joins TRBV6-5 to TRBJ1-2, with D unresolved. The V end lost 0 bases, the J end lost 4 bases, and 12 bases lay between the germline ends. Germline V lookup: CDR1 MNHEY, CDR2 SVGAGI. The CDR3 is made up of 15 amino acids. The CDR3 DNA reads TGTGCCAGCAGTTACTCGGGAGGGAGTGTCTATGGCTACACCTTC. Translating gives CASSYSGGSVYGYTF.

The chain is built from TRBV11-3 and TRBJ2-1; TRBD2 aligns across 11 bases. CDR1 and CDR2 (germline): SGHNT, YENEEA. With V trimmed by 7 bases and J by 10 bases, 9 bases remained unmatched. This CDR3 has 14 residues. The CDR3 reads CASNLAGGVGEQFF. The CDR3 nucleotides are TGTGCCAGCAACCTAGCGGGGGGTGTGGGCGAGCAGTTCTTC.

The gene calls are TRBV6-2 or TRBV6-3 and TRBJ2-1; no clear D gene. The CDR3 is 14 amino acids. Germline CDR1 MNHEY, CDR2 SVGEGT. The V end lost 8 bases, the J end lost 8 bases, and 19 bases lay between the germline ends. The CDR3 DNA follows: TGTGCCAGCGAACGTAGCCTTTCCGAAGATGAGCAGTTCTTC. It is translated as CASERSLSEDEQFF.

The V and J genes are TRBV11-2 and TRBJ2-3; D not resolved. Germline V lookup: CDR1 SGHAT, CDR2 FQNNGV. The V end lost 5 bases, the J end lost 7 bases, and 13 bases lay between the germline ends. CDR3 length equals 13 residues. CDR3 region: CASSPSGSHTQYF. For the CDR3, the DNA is TGTGCCAGCAGCCCCAGTGGCAGTCATACGCAGTATTTT.

CDR3 residues: CSVVRLAGGNEQFF. CDR3 nucleotides: TGCAGCGTTGTTCGGCTAGCGGGGGGGAACGAGCAGTTCTTC. The V gene is TRBV29-1, the J gene TRBJ2-1; 12 bases match TRBD2. Looked up from germline, CDR1 is SQVTM and CDR2 is ANQGSEA. The CDR3 length is 14 residues. The V segment lost 4 bases and the J segment 10 bases; nucleotides outside the gene matches: 8.

DNA for the CDR3: TGTGCCATCAGTGAGTCGATCACAGGGGGCGGAGATACGCAGTATTTT. This codes for CAISESITGGGDTQYF. The gene calls are TRBV10-3 and TRBJ2-3; 9 nucleotides line up with TRBD1. The CDR3 is made up of 16 amino acids. Germline-derived CDR1 and CDR2 are ENHRY and SYGVKD. The V segment lost 0 bases and the J segment 5 bases; nucleotides outside the gene matches: 6.

This CDR3 reads CAISPGQGQETQYF. The DNA of the CDR3 is TGTGCCATCAGTCCGGGACAGGGCCAAGAGACCCAGTACTTC. The chain joins TRBV10-3 to TRBJ2-5, with 9 bases identical to TRBD1. CDR1 and CDR2 (germline): ENHRY, SYGVKD. V was pared by 5 bases and J by 1 base, with 2 bases of the junction left unmatched. This CDR3 has 14 amino acids.